This T cell receptor (beta chain) was recovered during a study of TIL therapy for anti-PD-1-resistant metastatic lung cancer. Study at large: Patients then received nivolumab; progressors got lymphodepletion, TIL and IL-2. A handful of tumors were EGFR-mutant and two were ALK-rearranged. Study-level points and caveats: After infusion, TIL clonotypes partly replaced peripheral T cells and declined over months.

The germline V gene has CDR1 KGHDR and CDR2 SFDVKD. The CDR3 spans 12 residues. Deletions cut 9 bases from V and 3 bases from J, with 8 bases between. This sample's time point: pre-treatment sample, taken before nivolumab and TIL therapy. Comment on this clone: Its antigen is still unknown.

The libraries were made with immunoSEQ v3. The method was immunoSEQ multiplex PCR; TCRdb's version includes in-frame clones alone and lacks a portion of them. Among about 60,000 clones, around 86% were seen once, and the ten largest hold 2.5% to 3%. The chain combines TRBV24-1 with TRBJ2-1; possibly TRBD2 for D (5 bases). This sample comprised blood, obtained at baseline. The sequence came from a person aged 25-80 years with non-small cell lung cancer. CDR3 DNA: TGTGCCACCCCACTAGGCTACAATGAGCAGTTCTTC. Amino acid sequence: CATPLGYNEQFF.